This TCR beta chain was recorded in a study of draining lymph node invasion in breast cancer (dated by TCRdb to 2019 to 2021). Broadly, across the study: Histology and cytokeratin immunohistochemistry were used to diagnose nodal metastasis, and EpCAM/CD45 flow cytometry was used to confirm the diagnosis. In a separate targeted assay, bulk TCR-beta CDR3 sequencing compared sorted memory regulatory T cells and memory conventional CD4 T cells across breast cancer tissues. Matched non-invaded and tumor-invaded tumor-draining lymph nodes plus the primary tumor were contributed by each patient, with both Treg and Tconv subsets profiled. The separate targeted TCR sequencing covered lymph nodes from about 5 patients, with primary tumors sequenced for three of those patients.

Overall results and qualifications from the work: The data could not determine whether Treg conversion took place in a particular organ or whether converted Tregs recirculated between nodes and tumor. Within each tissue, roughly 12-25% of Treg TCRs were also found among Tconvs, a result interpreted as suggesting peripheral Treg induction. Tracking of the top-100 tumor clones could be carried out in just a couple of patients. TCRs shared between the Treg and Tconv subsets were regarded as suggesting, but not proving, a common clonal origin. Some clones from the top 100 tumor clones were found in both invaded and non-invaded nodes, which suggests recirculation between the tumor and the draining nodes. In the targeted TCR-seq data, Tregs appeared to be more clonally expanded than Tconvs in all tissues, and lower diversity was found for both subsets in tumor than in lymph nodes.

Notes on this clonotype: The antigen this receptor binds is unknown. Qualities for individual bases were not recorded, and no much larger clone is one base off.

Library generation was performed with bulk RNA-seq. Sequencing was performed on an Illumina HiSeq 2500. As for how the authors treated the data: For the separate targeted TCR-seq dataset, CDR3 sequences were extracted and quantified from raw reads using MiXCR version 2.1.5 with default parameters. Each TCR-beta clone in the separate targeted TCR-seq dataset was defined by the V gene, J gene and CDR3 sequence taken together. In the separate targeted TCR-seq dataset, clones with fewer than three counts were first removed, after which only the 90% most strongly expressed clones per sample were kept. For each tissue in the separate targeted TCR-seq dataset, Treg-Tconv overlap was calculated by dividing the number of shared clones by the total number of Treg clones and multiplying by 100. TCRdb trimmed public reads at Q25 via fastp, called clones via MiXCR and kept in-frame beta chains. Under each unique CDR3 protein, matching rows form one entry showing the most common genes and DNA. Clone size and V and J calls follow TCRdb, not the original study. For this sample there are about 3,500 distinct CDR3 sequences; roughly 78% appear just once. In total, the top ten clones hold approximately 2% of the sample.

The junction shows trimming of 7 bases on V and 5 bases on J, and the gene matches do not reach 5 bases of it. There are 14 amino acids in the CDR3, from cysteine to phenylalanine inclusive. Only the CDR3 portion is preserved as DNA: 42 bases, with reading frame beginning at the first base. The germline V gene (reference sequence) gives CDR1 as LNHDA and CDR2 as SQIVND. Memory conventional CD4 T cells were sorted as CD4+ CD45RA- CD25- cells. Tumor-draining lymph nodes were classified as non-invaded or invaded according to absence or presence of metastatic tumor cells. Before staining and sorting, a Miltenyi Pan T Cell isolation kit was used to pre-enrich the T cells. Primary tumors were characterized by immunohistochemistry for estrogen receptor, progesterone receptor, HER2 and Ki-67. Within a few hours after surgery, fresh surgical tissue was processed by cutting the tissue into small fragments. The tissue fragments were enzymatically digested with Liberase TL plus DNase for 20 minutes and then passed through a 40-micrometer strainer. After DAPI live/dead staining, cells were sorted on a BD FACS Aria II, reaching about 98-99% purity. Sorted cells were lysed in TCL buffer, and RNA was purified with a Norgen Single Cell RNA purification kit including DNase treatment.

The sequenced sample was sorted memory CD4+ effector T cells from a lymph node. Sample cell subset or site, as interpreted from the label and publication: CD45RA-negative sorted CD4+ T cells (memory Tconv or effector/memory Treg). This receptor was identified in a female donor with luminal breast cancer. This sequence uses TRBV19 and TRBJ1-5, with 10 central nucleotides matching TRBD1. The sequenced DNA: TGTGCCAGTACCACAGACAGGGGGCATCAGCCCCAGCATTTT. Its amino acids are CASTTDRGHQPQHF.